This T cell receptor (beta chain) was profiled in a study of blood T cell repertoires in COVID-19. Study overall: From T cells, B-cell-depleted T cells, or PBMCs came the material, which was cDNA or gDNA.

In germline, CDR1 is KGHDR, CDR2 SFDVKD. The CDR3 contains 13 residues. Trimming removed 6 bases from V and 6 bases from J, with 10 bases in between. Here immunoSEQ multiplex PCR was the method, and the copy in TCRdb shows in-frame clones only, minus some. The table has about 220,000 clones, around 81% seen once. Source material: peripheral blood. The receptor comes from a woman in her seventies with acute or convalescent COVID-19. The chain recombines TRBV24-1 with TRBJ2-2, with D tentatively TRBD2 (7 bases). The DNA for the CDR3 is TGTGCCACCAGTCGGGGGGCGGCCGGGGAGCTGTTTTTT. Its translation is CATSRGAAGELFF.